These 23 T cell receptor beta chains were sequenced from one sample in a study of CD8 T cells in ankylosing spondylitis. MiXCR was run by TCRdb on the 5' RACE reads, yielding one entry per CDR3 protein. The repertoire includes approximately 150,000 distinct CDR3 sequences, around 32% of them detected once, and 6% sits in the top ten. Sequencing used synovial fluid, either unsorted or a sorted T cell fraction (not recorded which). The source is a male donor with ankylosing spondylitis.

J is TRBJ1-1 and V is TRBV6-1; 8 nucleotides match TRBD1. CDR1 is MNHNS and CDR2 is SASEGT in the germline V gene. This CDR3 has 16 residues. Trimming removed 6 bases from V and 1 base from J; junction bases left unmatched: 10. The CDR3 loop is CASSHRRTGWNTEAFF. CDR3 in DNA: TGTGCCAGCAGCCACCGCCGGACAGGGTGGAACACTGAAGCTTTCTTT.

This clonotype came up a few times. V gene TRBV20-1 combines with J gene TRBJ2-5; TRBD2 matches 9 bases. After removal of 3 bases from V and 4 bases from J, the junction contained 6 bases not matched to a gene. Germline assignment: CDR1 DFQATT and CDR2 SNEGSKA (reference sequence). The CDR3 spans 14 residues. The CDR3 DNA is TGCAGTGCTAGTAGGGGCGGGAGGGGAGAGACCCAGTACTTC. This encodes CSASRGGRGETQYF.

The gene calls are TRBV12-3 or TRBV12-4 and TRBJ2-3, with D tentatively TRBD2 (6 bases). This CDR3 is built from 15 residues. V lost 2 bases, J lost 1 base, and 10 bases lay in between. The CDR3 spells CASSLIGTGTDTQYF. CDR3 bases: TGTGCCAGCAGTTTAATCGGGACTGGCACAGATACGCAGTATTTT.

This clonotype was seen a few times. CDR3 in amino acids: CSAPQGPLTDTQYF. As DNA, the CDR3 is TGCAGCGCTCCGCAGGGGCCCCTGACAGATACGCAGTATTTT. The chain employs TRBV29-1 and TRBJ2-3; perhaps TRBD1 as D (6 bases). Germline assignment: CDR1 SQVTM and CDR2 ANQGSEA. V shed 7 bases and J shed 3 bases, with 17 bases lying between them. The CDR3 is made up of 14 amino acids.

This CDR3 is CASTQSRASGNTIYF. CDR3 nucleotide sequence: TGTGCCAGCACCCAGTCCAGGGCTTCTGGAAACACCATATATTTT. The chain links TRBV2 to TRBJ1-3, with TRBD1 as a possible D gene (5 bases). Trimming took 7 bases from V and 1 from J, leaving 14 bases between them. CDR1 is SNHLY and CDR2 is FYNNEI in the germline V gene. The CDR3 contains 15 residues.

The chain is built from TRBV6-1 and TRBJ2-3; either TRBD1 or TRBD2 may fit D (5 bases each). Germline CDR1 and CDR2: MNHNS and SASEGT. The ends were cut back, 4 bases at V and 6 bases at J, with 11 bases in the middle. The CDR3 spans 13 residues. Here the CDR3 reads CASSVVGEDTQYF. CDR3 bases: TGTGCCAGCAGTGTCGTAGGGGAGGATACGCAGTATTTT.

CDR3 in DNA: TGTGCCAGCAGCTTAAAGCACACACGAACCTACGAGCAGTACTTC. This gives the protein CASSLKHTRTYEQYF. The chain is built from TRBV13 and TRBJ2-7, with unresolved D. Germline-derived CDR1 and CDR2 are PRHDT and FYEKMQ (reference sequence). This CDR3 has 15 amino acids. The V and J ends lost 2 bases and 2 bases respectively, with 13 bases between them.

This clonotype was detected only a few times. The CDR3 DNA reads as TGCGCCAGCAGGGCCCCCTTGAACACCGGGGAGCTGTTTTTT. Translated, it gives CASRAPLNTGELFF. The chain carries TRBV4-1 and TRBJ2-2; unclear D gene. The V gene's germline CDR1 is MGHRA and CDR2 YSYEKL. With 6 bases removed from V and 1 base from J, the gap between germline ends came to 9 bases. The CDR3 length is 14 residues.

This chain links TRBV12-3 or TRBV12-4 with TRBJ1-2, with a possible D match to TRBD1 (6 bases). The CDR3 is 13 amino acids. The V end was cut by 6 bases, the J end by 8 bases, with 16 bases between. CDR3 residues: CASSPNRVGGYTF. The CDR3 DNA reads TGTGCCAGCAGCCCCAACAGGGTTGGAGGCTACACCTTC.

This clonotype was picked up a small number of times. The chain uses TRBV10-2 and TRBJ2-1; weak D call: TRBD2 (6 bases). This CDR3 spans 12 amino acids. Germline CDR1 reads WSHSY; CDR2 reads SAAADI. The V end lost 9 bases, the J end lost 5 bases, and 11 bases lay between the germline ends. The CDR3, as DNA: TGCGCCAGTCGGACTACCCACAATGAGCAGTTCTTC. Its translation: CASRTTHNEQFF.

Many counts were recorded for this clonotype. DNA for the CDR3: TGTGCCAGCAGCCATTCAGGAGCCCTAAACTACAATGAGCAGTTCTTC. Translated: CASSHSGALNYNEQFF. This chain connects TRBV3-1 to TRBJ2-1; D uncertain. Trimming left V 3 bases short and J 3 bases short, with 15 bases between. CDR1 is LGHDT, CDR2 YNNKEL, per germline (reference sequence). The CDR3 has 16 residues.

In this sample, this clonotype turned up many times. J is TRBJ2-5 and V is TRBV5-1, with 9 positions matching TRBD1. The CDR3 is 14 amino acids. Germline CDR1 is SGHRS and CDR2 is YFSETQ. The ends lost 4 bases at V and 1 base at J; junction bases unmatched: 2. The CDR3 loop is CASSTQGAQETQYF. In DNA form, the CDR3 reads TGCGCCAGCAGCACACAGGGGGCCCAAGAGACCCAGTACTTC.

The rearrangement uses TRBV2 and TRBJ2-5, with D possibly being TRBD2 (6 bases). The CDR3 has 16 amino acids. Germline CDR1 reads SNHLY; CDR2 reads FYNNEI. Trimming pared 5 bases from V and 1 base from J, leaving 17 bases between. The CDR3 bases are TGTGCCAGCAGTTATAGTGCTAGCGAGCCCCAAGAGACCCAGTACTTC. The encoded protein is CASSYSASEPQETQYF.

A remark on this clonotype: Possible read error: a much larger clone is one base away. The rearrangement joins TRBV12-3 or TRBV12-4 to TRBJ1-2; 7 bases match TRBD1. This CDR3 has 14 amino acids. Unmatched junction bases numbered 8, after V lost 6 bases and J lost 4 bases. CDR3 nucleotide sequence: TGTGCCAGCAGGCTCTCTCGGGACAGCTATGGCTACACCTTC. As protein: CASRLSRDSYGYTF.

This clonotype occurred once. V is TRBV10-3 and J is TRBJ2-7; TRBD1 aligns across 10 bases. Trimming cost V 6 bases and J 2 bases; bases outside gene matches: 7. This CDR3 comprises 15 residues. Germline V lookup: CDR1 ENHRY, CDR2 SYGVKD. The CDR3 region has the DNA TGTGCCATCAGCCGGGGACAGGGGACTACCTACGAGCAGTACTTC. Its protein product is CAISRGQGTTYEQYF.

In this sample, this clonotype turned up a few times. The chain employs TRBV7-2 and TRBJ2-3, with 11 bases fitting TRBD2. The J segment lost 1 base and the V segment lost 2 bases, leaving 5 bases of the junction unmatched. The CDR3 runs 17 residues. Germline V gene data show CDR1 as SGHTA and CDR2 as FQGNSA. The CDR3, as DNA: TGTGCCAGCAGCTTAACTGTACTAGCGGGAGGCACAGATACGCAGTATTTT. This codes for CASSLTVLAGGTDTQYF.

This clonotype was seen repeatedly, ten times or more. The rearrangement links TRBV5-1 to TRBJ2-5; D uncertain. The V and J ends lost 0 bases and 5 bases respectively, with 14 bases between them. Germline CDR1 SGHRS, CDR2 YFSETQ. This CDR3 has 15 residues. The CDR3 nucleotides read TGCGCCAGCAGCTTGGGGTCGGGCCCTTGGGAGACCCAGTACTTC. The encoded protein is CASSLGSGPWETQYF.

This clonotype turned up a few times. The chain combines TRBV7-3 with TRBJ1-4; 10 bases match TRBD1. CDR3 length: 18 residues. Germline values: CDR1 SGHTA, CDR2 FQGTGA. The junction had 9 bases not matched to a gene; V was cut back by 3 bases and J by 2 bases. This chain's CDR3 is CASSFFPGTGETNEKLFF. CDR3 coding DNA: TGTGCCAGCAGCTTTTTTCCCGGGACAGGGGAGACTAATGAAAAACTGTTTTTT.

The chain combines TRBV20-1 with TRBJ2-1; TRBD2 might be the D (5 bases). Germline V gene sequence: CDR1 DFQATT, CDR2 SNEGSKA (reference sequence). V lost 7 bases to trimming and J lost 0 bases, with 10 bases between them. This CDR3 spans 13 amino acids. The CDR3 reads CSVERSSYNEQFF. The CDR3 DNA sequence: TGCAGTGTAGAGCGGAGCTCCTACAATGAGCAGTTCTTC.

The chain has TRBV18 and TRBJ2-3; the match to TRBD2 covers 7 bases. J lost 4 bases, V lost 1 base, and 5 bases had no gene match. This CDR3 is 15 amino acids long. Germline CDR1 and CDR2: KGHSH and LQKENI. The CDR3 DNA sequence: TGTGCCAGCTCACCACGAGCGGGGATCGCAGATACGCAGTATTTT. Its translation is CASSPRAGIADTQYF.

The rearrangement uses TRBV7-2 and TRBJ2-5; D may match TRBD1 or TRBD2 (5 bases each). The V and J ends lost 4 bases and 4 bases respectively, with 16 bases between them. From germline, CDR1 is SGHTA and CDR2 FQGNSA. This CDR3 region has 15 residues. CDR3 nucleotides: TGTGCCAGCAGCTCCGTTGGGGGAGTTGGAGAGACCCAGTACTTC. It yields the protein CASSSVGGVGETQYF.

This clonotype occurred once. The J gene is TRBJ2-7, the V gene TRBV10-3, with 9 bases lining up with TRBD1. In germline, CDR1 is ENHRY, CDR2 SYGVKD. This CDR3 has 14 amino acids. After removal of 6 bases from V and 0 bases from J, the junction contained 3 bases not matched to a gene. DNA of the CDR3: TGTGCCATCAGCGGACAGGGGAGCTCCTACGAGCAGTACTTC. Translated: CAISGQGSSYEQYF.

The chain joins TRBV5-1 to TRBJ2-4, with D maybe TRBD2 (5 bases). The CDR3 consists of 14 residues. From germline, CDR1 is SGHRS and CDR2 YFSETQ. Trimming shortened V by 4 bases and J by 5 bases, and 13 bases separated the two germline ends. CDR3 nucleotide sequence: TGCGCCAGCAGCCCGGGTGTCGGGGAAAACATTCAGTACTTC. Its translation is CASSPGVGENIQYF.